This T cell receptor beta chain stems from a study of shared clonotypes between healthy human individuals. Produced via immunoSEQ multiplex PCR; TCRdb's table is partial and in-frame only. The table has 300,000 to 400,000 clones, less than 85% seen once. The CDR3 extends over 15 amino acids. Germline values: CDR1 SGHRS, CDR2 YFSETQ. Unmatched junction bases numbered 6, after V lost 5 bases and J lost 4 bases. Sequenced material: memory CD4+ T cells sorted from blood. Subset specified: CD45RA-negative fraction. This receptor was identified in a man aged 25-40 years in good health. The chain couples TRBV5-1 to TRBJ2-1; 10 bases are a match to TRBD2. CDR3 sequence (DNA): TGCGCCAGCAGAGCCGGGACTAGCGTATACAATGAGCAGTTCTTC. Residues: CASRAGTSVYNEQFF.